The clone carrying this T cell receptor (beta chain) was counted at least ten times. To make TCR beta libraries, researchers used iRepertoire HTBI primers and Arm-PCR of CDR3 regions. TCRdb processed the multiplex PCR reads anew with MiXCR; each CDR3 protein has one entry. The data contain more than 450,000 distinct CDR3 sequences, 9.5% to 15% of them seen just once; the ten biggest clones take up around 10%. Documented time point: newly diagnosed GD, antithyroid drugs for less than 3 months. Generation of the TCR library employed RNA extracted from PBMCs. This sample was taken from a study of regulatory T cells in long-lasting Graves disease. On the study more broadly: Antithyroid drugs had been taken under 3 months by newly diagnosed Graves' patients.

CDR1 is ENHRY, CDR2 SYGVKD, per germline. This CDR3 is built from 20 residues. With 10 bases clipped from V and 3 bases from J, the junction kept 25 bases outside the gene matches. These data were likewise used in another study, on T cells in Graves' hyperthyroidism and ophthalmopathy.

The input for sequencing was peripheral blood mononuclear cells (PBMCs), taken at new diagnosis, from a patient treated with antithyroid drugs. This sequence originates from a woman aged 30 to 39 with Graves disease. The chain employs TRBV10-3 and TRBJ2-7; 12 bases map to TRBD2. The CDR3: CATRKGNRGQTSGSYYEQYF. The DNA for the CDR3 is TGTGCCACCAGGAAGGGAAACAGGGGCCAGACTAGCGGGAGCTACTACGAGCAGTACTTC.